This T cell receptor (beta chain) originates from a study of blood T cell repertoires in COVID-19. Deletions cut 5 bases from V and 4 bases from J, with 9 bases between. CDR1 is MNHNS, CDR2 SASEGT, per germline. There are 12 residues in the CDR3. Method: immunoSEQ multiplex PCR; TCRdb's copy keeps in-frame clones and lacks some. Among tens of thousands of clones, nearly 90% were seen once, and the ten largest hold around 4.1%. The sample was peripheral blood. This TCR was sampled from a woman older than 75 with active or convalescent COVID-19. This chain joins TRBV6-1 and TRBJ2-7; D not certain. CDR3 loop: CASSYFGYEQYF. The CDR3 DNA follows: TGTGCCAGCAGTTATTTCGGTTACGAGCAGTACTTC.